These 2 T cell receptor beta chains came from one sample sequenced in a study of lymphopenia after photon versus proton radiotherapy. Only in-frame clones appear in the TCRdb table, and some are missing; sequencing was by immunoSEQ multiplex PCR. Of around 29,000 clones detected, nearly 85% appear once; the ten largest clones hold roughly 15%. Here the sequenced sample was peripheral blood, taken from a patient treated with proton-based radiotherapy. Every receptor here comes from a woman in her seventies with pancreatic cancer.

On this clone: Germline and junction disagree at one end, which may indicate a read error. The CDR3 DNA is TGTGCCAGCAGCCCCAAGGACAGGGCCTCGTTGGACTTC. It specifies CASSPKDRASLDF. The genes are TRBV5-8 and TRBJ2-4; 8 positions match TRBD1. The CDR3 sequence is 13 residues long. CDR1 and CDR2 (germline): SGHTS, YDEGEE.

This sequence joins TRBV9 and TRBJ1-1; 9 bases line up with TRBD1. Losses at the gene ends were 3 bases for V and 5 bases for J; bases not matched to a gene: 2. The CDR3 contains 13 residues. Germline V CDR1 and CDR2: SGDLS, YYNGEE. The CDR3 DNA sequence: TGTGCCAGCAGCGGGACAGGGGTTACTGAAGCTTTCTTT. Encoded protein: CASSGTGVTEAFF.